These T cell receptor beta chains were read from a single sample in a study of T cell responses to AZD1222 COVID-19 vaccine. Produced via immunoSEQ multiplex PCR; TCRdb's table is partial and in-frame only. The data show roughly 97,000 clones, approximately 90% seen once. Sequencing used peripheral blood, obtained on day 0 of AZD1222 vaccination. The receptor set was obtained from an adult in good health. CDR3s include the opening cysteine and the closing phenylalanine or tryptophan. A D gene is named only where the DNA matches it firmly. Rows may omit the clone size; those that give it use once, few, many or a size class.

d_call | clone_size | j_call | v_call | cdr3_aa | cdr3_nt
. | . | TRBJ2-5 | TRBV18 | CASSPGQHQETQYF | TGTGCCAGCTCACCCGGACAGCACCAAGAGACCCAGTACTTC
. | . | TRBJ2-7 | TRBV11-2 | CASRQAASYEQYF | TGTGCCAGCAGACAGGCCGCCTCCTACGAGCAGTACTTC
. | many | TRBJ1-3 | TRBV30 | CAWKGLGNTIYF | TGTGCCTGGAAGGGGCTCGGAAACACCATATATTTT
TRBD1 | . | TRBJ2-5 | TRBV7-2 | CASSSQTGGGTQYF | TGTGCCAGCAGCTCCCAGACAGGGGGCGGGACCCAGTACTTC
TRBD2 | many | TRBJ2-7 | TRBV6-7 | CASSYSRSGGYEQYF | TGTGCCAGCAGTTACTCACGGAGCGGGGGCTACGAGCAGTACTTC
. | once | TRBJ1-1 | TRBV5-1 | CASSSRADRNTEAFF | TGCGCCAGCAGCTCACGCGCCGACAGGAACACTGAAGCTTTCTTT
. | . | TRBJ2-2 | TRBV7-9 | CASSFNQGTGELFF | TGTGCCAGCAGCTTCAATCAGGGAACCGGGGAGCTGTTTTTT
. | . | TRBJ1-6 | TRBV6-5 | CASSFTGGNSPLHF | TGTGCCAGCAGTTTCACAGGCGGGAATTCACCCCTCCACTTT
. | . | TRBJ1-4 | TRBV29-1 | CSVGGKGGAQEKLFF | TGCAGCGTTGGAGGCAAGGGGGGCGCGCAGGAAAAACTGTTTTTT
. | once | TRBJ2-1 | TRBV15 | CATSRAPQPLYNEQFF | TGTGCCACCAGCAGAGCCCCCCAGCCACTTTACAATGAGCAGTTCTTC
. | . | TRBJ2-1 | TRBV3-1/TRBV3-2 | CASSQRSYNEQFF | TGTGCCAGCAGCCAACGCTCCTACAATGAGCAGTTCTTC
. | . | TRBJ1-5 | TRBV10-3 | CAISSTADSNQPQHF | TGTGCCATCAGCTCGACAGCAGATAGCAATCAGCCCCAGCATTTT
TRBD1 | . | TRBJ2-7 | TRBV28 | CASSLGGQGSYEQYF | TGTGCCAGCAGTTTGGGGGGACAGGGCTCCTACGAGCAGTACTTC
TRBD1 | . | TRBJ1-2 | TRBV28 | CASSSTDRFNNYGYTF | TGTGCCAGCAGTTCAACGGACAGGTTTAATAACTATGGCTACACCTTC
. | few | TRBJ1-1 | TRBV7-2 | CASSLGTPPTEAFF | TGTGCCAGCAGCTTAGGAACCCCTCCCACTGAAGCTTTCTTT
TRBD2 | . | TRBJ2-7 | TRBV4-1 | CASSQAPGLNYEQYF | TGCGCCAGCAGCCAAGCTCCGGGACTAAATTACGAGCAGTACTTC
. | . | TRBJ1-4 | TRBV7-6 | CASSLGGFRGRLFF | TGTGCCAGCAGCTTAGGAGGGTTTCGGGGGCGACTGTTTTTT
. | . | TRBJ1-1 | TRBV18 | CASSAFREVENTEAFF | TGTGCCAGCTCAGCGTTCCGGGAGGTCGAGAACACTGAAGCTTTCTTT
. | few | TRBJ1-6 | TRBV9 | CASNGKGGQDSPLHF | TGTGCCAGCAACGGAAAGGGGGGTCAGGATTCACCCCTCCACTTT
. | . | TRBJ1-2 | TRBV28 | CASSLGGDYGYTF | TGTGCCAGCAGTCTCGGCGGAGACTATGGCTACACCTTC
TRBD1 | once | TRBJ1-1 | TRBV6-5 | CASSLDRGRVTEAFF | TGTGCCAGCAGCCTCGACAGGGGGCGCGTCACTGAAGCTTTCTTT
TRBD1 | . | TRBJ1-1 | TRBV28 | CASSPGGGWHTEAFF | TGTGCCAGCAGTCCAGGGGGGGGCTGGCACACTGAAGCTTTCTTT
. | . | TRBJ1-1 | TRBV9 | CASSSYREGEAFF | TGTGCCAGCAGCTCCTACAGGGAAGGAGAAGCTTTCTTT
. | . | TRBJ1-2 | TRBV7-2 | CASSLASSGPGYGYTF | TGTGCCAGCAGCTTAGCTTCCTCGGGGCCCGGCTATGGCTACACCTTC
. | . | TRBJ1-5 | TRBV6-5 | CASSYARAYQPQHF | TGTGCCAGCAGTTACGCGAGGGCGTATCAGCCCCAGCATTTT
TRBD1 | . | TRBJ1-3 | TRBV11-2 | CASSRDRAGNTIYF | TGTGCCAGCAGCCGCGACAGGGCTGGAAACACCATATATTTT
. | . | TRBJ1-6 | TRBV5-4 | CASSLPGSDSPLHF | TGTGCCAGCAGCTTGCCAGGTAGTGATTCACCCCTCCACTTT
. | . | TRBJ2-1 | TRBV3-1/TRBV3-2 | CASSQEAHLTRGSYNEQFF | TGTGCCAGCAGCCAAGAAGCCCACCTCACCAGGGGCTCCTACAATGAGCAGTTCTTC
. | . | TRBJ2-5 | TRBV19 | CASSSRQDLQETQYF | TGTGCCAGTAGTTCCCGACAGGACCTCCAAGAGACCCAGTACTTC
. | . | TRBJ2-2 | TRBV5-1 | CASSLDSRSTGELFF | TGCGCCAGCAGCTTGGACAGTCGGAGCACCGGGGAGCTGTTTTTT
. | . | TRBJ2-1 | TRBV18 | CASSPPGTVYNEQFF | TGTGCCAGCTCACCACCAGGGACGGTATACAATGAGCAGTTCTTC
. | once | TRBJ2-3 | TRBV2 | CASSVRLSTDTQYF | TGTGCCAGCAGTGTTCGGCTGAGCACAGATACGCAGTATTTT
. | . | TRBJ1-4 | TRBV3-1/TRBV3-2 | CASSQVLDRLNEKLFF | TGTGCCAGCAGCCAAGTTCTTGACAGACTTAATGAAAAACTGTTTTTT
. | . | TRBJ1-5 | TRBV4-2 | CASSHESEGQPQHF | TGTGCCAGCAGCCACGAAAGCGAGGGTCAGCCCCAGCATTTT
. | once | TRBJ1-6 | TRBV7-9 | CASSWAGGRDNSPLHF | TGTGCCAGCAGCTGGGCCGGGGGAAGGGATAATTCACCCCTCCACTTT
TRBD2 | . | TRBJ2-1 | TRBV29-1 | CSVRRGGRNEQFF | TGCAGCGTACGGCGGGGGGGAAGGAATGAGCAGTTCTTC
. | . | TRBJ1-1 | TRBV30 | CAWSPQLNTEAFF | TGTGCCTGGAGCCCCCAATTGAACACTGAAGCTTTCTTT
. | . | TRBJ2-7 | TRBV25-1 | CASSDWQGPNEQYF | TGTGCCAGCAGTGATTGGCAGGGGCCAAACGAGCAGTACTTC
. | . | TRBJ1-4 | TRBV9 | CASSVDSGREKLFF | TGTGCCAGCAGCGTAGATTCAGGTCGCGAAAAACTGTTTTTT